This TCR beta chain was captured by sequencing in a study of post-analysis software for immune sequencing data. Findings and limits, study-wide: Relative to controls, patients had five TRBV segments at higher frequency, with TRBV5-6, TRBV5-1 and TRBV20-1 among these.

Carried by the TCR beta cDNA libraries were unique molecular identifiers. TCRdb reprocessed the PCR reads with MiXCR, giving one entry per CDR3 protein. This sample has 380,000 or so distinct CDR3 sequences, with roughly 38% found just once. A note on this clonotype: The antigen is undetermined.

This CDR3 spans 15 amino acids. The ends lost 4 bases at V and 14 bases at J; junction bases unmatched: 8. Germline V lookup: CDR1 LGHDT, CDR2 YNNKEL (reference sequence). Input material: blood. V is TRBV3-1 and J is TRBJ2-1; 16 nucleotides agree with TRBD2. The sequence was obtained from a girl between 10 and 17 years old with multiple sclerosis. The CDR3 protein is CASSLPGLAGGHKFF. The CDR3 DNA reads as TGTGCCAGCAGCCTACCGGGACTAGCGGGGGGGCATAAGTTCTTC.